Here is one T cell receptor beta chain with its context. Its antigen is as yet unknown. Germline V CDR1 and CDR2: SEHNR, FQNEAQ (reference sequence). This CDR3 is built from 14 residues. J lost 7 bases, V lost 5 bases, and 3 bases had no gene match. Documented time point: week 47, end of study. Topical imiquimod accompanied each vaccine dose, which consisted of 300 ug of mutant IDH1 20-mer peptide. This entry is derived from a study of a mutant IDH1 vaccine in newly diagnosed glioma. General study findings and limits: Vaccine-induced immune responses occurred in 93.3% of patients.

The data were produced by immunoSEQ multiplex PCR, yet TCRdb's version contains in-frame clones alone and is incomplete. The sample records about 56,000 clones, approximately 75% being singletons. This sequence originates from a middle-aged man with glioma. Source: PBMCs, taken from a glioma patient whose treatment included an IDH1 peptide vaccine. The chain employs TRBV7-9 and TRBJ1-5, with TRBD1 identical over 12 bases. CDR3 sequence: CASSGTGGGQPQHF. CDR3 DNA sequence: TGTGCCAGCAGCGGGACAGGGGGCGGCCAGCCCCAGCATTTT.